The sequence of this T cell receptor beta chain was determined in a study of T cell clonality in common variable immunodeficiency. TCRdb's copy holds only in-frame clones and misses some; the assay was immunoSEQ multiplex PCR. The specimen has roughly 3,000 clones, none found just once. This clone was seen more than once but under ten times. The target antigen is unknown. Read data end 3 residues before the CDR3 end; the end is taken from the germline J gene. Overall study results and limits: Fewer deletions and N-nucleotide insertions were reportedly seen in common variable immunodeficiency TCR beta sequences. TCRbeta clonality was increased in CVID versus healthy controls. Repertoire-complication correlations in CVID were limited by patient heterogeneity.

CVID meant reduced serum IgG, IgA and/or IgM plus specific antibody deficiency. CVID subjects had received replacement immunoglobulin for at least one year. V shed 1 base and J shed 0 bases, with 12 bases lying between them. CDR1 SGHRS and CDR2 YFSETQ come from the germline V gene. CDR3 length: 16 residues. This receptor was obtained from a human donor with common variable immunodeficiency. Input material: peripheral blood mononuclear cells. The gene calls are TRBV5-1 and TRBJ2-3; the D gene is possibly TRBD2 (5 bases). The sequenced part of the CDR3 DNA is TGCGCCAGCAGCTTGAGCGGTGAAGATAGCACAGATACG. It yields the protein CASSLSGEDSTDT. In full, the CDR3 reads CASSLSGEDSTDTQYF.